This entry concerns a single T cell receptor beta chain. Time point in this sample: newly diagnosed GD, antithyroid drugs for less than 3 months. The authors made the TCR library using RNA they extracted from PBMCs. This CDR3 contains 15 residues. V lost 4 bases and J 2 bases, leaving 11 bases between the germline ends. Germline values: CDR1 SGHDN, CDR2 FVKESK. Sequencing libraries for TCR beta were prepared with iRepertoire HTBI primers and Arm-PCR of CDR3 regions. TCRdb redid the calling of the multiplex PCR reads with MiXCR, one entry per CDR3 protein. The sample lists just over 600,000 distinct CDR3 sequences, roughly 15% occurring once. This entry is derived from a study of regulatory T cells in long-lasting Graves disease. The sample also formed part of further work on T cells in Graves' hyperthyroidism and ophthalmopathy. Turning to that study: TCR CDR3 regions were first amplified by RT-PCR with HTBI primers. Using 13 V-J features, a model discriminated ophthalmopathy from stable hyperthyroidism.

The genes are TRBV14 and TRBJ1-4; D not certain. This material consisted of peripheral blood mononuclear cells (PBMCs), taken at new diagnosis, from a patient treated with antithyroid drugs. This TCR derives from a woman in her twenties or thirties with Graves disease. The CDR3 protein is CASSPLWSTNEKLFF. The CDR3 DNA reads as TGTGCCAGCAGCCCGCTTTGGAGCACTAATGAAAAACTGTTTTTT.